The sequence of this T cell receptor (beta chain) was determined in a study of T cell responses to AZD1222 COVID-19 vaccine. With respect to this clone: Its antigen remains unidentified.

This table comes from immunoSEQ multiplex PCR, and its TCRdb copy is limited to in-frame clones, with some not included. The data hold around 150,000 clones, with 90% to 95% observed a single time. Study-level findings and limits: Possibly, clonal diversity was underestimated; donors were largely white British and included more females.

Investigators merged groups given second doses at roughly 4 or roughly 12 weeks. Germline CDR1 SGHAT, CDR2 FQNNGV. J gave up 1 base and V 1 base, and 4 bases lay outside the gene matches. The CDR3 is made up of 17 amino acids. This TCR was recovered from an adult who received the AZD1222 COVID-19 vaccine. Sample: peripheral blood, taken 28 days after the second AZD1222 dose. V is TRBV11-2 and J is TRBJ2-2, with 9 bases identical to TRBD2. CDR3 nucleotides: TGTGCCAGCAGCTTAGGTCTAGCGGGACTGAACACCGGGGAGCTGTTTTTT. This translates into CASSLGLAGLNTGELFF.